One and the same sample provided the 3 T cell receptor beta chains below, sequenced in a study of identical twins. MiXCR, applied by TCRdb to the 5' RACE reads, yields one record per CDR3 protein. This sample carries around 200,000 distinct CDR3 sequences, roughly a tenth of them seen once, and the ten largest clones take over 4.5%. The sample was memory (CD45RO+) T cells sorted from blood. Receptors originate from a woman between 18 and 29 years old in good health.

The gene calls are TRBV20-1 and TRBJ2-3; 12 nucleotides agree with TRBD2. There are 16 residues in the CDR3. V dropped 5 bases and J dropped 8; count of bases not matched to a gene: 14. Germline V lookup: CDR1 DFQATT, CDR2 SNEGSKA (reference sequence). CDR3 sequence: CSAPRLAGAASGTQYF. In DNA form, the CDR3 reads TGCAGTGCTCCAAGACTAGCGGGGGCGGCCTCGGGTACGCAGTATTTT.

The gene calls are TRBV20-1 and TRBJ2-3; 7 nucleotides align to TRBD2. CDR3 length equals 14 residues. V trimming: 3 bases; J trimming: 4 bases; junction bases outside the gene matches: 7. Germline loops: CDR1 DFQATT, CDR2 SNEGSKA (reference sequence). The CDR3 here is CSASSSGVPDTQYF. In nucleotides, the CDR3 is TGCAGTGCTAGTTCCAGCGGGGTTCCAGATACGCAGTATTTT.

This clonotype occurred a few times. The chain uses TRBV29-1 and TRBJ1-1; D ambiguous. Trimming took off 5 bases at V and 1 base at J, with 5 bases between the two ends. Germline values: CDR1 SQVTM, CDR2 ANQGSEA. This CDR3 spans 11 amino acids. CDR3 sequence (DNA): TGCAGCGTTAACCAGAACACTGAAGCTTTCTTT. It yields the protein CSVNQNTEAFF.